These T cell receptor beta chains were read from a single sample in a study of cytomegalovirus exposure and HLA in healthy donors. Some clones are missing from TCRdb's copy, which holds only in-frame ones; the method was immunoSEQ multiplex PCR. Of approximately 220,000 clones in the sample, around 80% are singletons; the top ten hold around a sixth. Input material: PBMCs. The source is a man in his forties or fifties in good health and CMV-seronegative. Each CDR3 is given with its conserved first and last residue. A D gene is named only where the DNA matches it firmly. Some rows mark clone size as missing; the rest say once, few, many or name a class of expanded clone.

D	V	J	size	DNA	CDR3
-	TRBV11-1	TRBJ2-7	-	TGTGCCAGCAGCCAGACAGGATACGAGCAGTACTTC	CASSQTGYEQYF
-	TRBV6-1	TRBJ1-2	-	TGTGCCAGCAGGGACAGTACCTATGGCTACACCTTC	CASRDSTYGYTF
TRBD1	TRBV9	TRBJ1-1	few	TGTGCCAGCAGCACCAGGACAGGGAGGGACACTGAAGCTTTCTTT	CASSTRTGRDTEAFF
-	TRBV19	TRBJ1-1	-	TGTGCCAGTAGTACGACTCTCTGGGGAGGCACTGAAGCTTTCTTT	CASSTTLWGGTEAFF
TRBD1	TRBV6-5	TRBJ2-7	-	TGTGCCAGCAGTTACTCACCGGGACAGGGGGGTGAGCAGTACTTC	CASSYSPGQGGEQYF
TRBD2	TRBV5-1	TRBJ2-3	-	TGCGCCAGCAGCTGGACTAGCGGGAGCGAAGATACGCAGTATTTT	CASSWTSGSEDTQYF
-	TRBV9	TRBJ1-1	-	TGTGCCAGCAGCGTAGTGGCGGGGGCGGGGAACACTGAAGCTTTCTTT	CASSVVAGAGNTEAFF
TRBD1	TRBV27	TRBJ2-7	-	TGTGCCAGCAGACGGGACAGACTCGCCTACGAGCAGTACTTC	CASRRDRLAYEQYF
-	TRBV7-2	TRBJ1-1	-	TGTGCCAGCAGCCCGCACGGCGGCACTGAAGCTTTCTTT	CASSPHGGTEAFF
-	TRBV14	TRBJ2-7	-	TGTGCCAGCAGCCGGGCCTCATCCTACGAGCAGTACTTC	CASSRASSYEQYF
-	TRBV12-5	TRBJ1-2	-	TGTGCTAGTGGTTTGGTACTCGCTAGAGGGACTGAAGGCTACACCTTC	CASGLVLARGTEGYTF